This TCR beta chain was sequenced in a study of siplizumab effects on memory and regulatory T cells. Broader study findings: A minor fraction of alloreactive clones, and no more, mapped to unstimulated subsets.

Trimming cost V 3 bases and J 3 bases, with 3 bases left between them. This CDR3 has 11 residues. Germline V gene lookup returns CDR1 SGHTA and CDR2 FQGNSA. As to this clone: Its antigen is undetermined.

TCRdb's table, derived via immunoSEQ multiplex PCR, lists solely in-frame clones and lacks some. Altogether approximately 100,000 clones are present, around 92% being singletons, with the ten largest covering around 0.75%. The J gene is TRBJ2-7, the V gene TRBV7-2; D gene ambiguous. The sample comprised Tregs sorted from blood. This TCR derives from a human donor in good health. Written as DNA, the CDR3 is TGTGCCAGCAGCTTTCTCTACGAGCAGTACTTC. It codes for CASSFLYEQYF. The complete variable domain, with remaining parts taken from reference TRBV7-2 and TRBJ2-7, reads GAGVSQSPSNKVTEKGKDVELRCDPISGHTALYWYRQSLGQGLEFLIYFQGNSAPDKSGLPSDRFSAERTGGSVSTLTIQRTQQEDSAVYLCASSFLYEQYFGPGTRLTVT.